This T cell receptor (beta chain) was recovered during a study of blood T cell repertoires in COVID-19. The CDR3 contains 16 residues. Germline V lookup: CDR1 MNHNS, CDR2 SASEGT. J lost 1 base, V lost 0 bases, and 5 bases had no gene match. Method: immunoSEQ multiplex PCR; TCRdb's copy keeps in-frame clones and lacks some. The sample lists about 360,000 clones, more than 65% occurring once. Sequencing was done on a sample of peripheral blood. This receptor was obtained from a human donor with acute or convalescent COVID-19. The donor label of this sample is uncertain. V gene TRBV6-1 combines with J gene TRBJ1-1, with 7 bases identical to TRBD1. The CDR3 DNA follows: TGTGCCAGCAGTGAAGCGGTAAGACAGGGGAACACTGAAGCTTTCTTT. Protein product: CASSEAVRQGNTEAFF.